The 20 T cell receptor beta chains below were found in one sample sequenced in a study of T-cell memory formation after mild COVID-19 (dated by TCRdb to about 2021). Library preparation employed 5' RACE. The data were produced on an Illumina NovaSeq 6000. The public reads were run again by TCRdb, first through fastp at Q25 and then through MiXCR, and only productive beta chains were kept. Every distinct CDR3 protein forms one entry, paired with its most common genes and DNA. The sample table shows 400,000 to 550,000 distinct CDR3 sequences, and 20% to 25% are seen once. The ten largest clones capture approximately 13% of the sample. Sequences were obtained from PBMCs or a T cell subset sorted from them (not recorded which). The receptors originated from an adult woman who had mild COVID-19 (a few samples of this study predate the infection). The sample titles of this study are shuffled in the database, so cell type and time point are left out; the donor was told from shared clones.

This sequence joins TRBV24-1 and TRBJ1-2; TRBD1 might be the D (6 bases). V lost 3 bases, J lost 5 bases, and 9 bases lay in between. From germline, CDR1 is KGHDR and CDR2 SFDVKD. The CDR3 has 13 amino acids. CDR3 DNA: TGTGCCACCAGTGATCGGACAGTATATGGCTACACCTTC. This translates into CATSDRTVYGYTF.

This chain connects TRBV30 to TRBJ2-3; TRBD2 matches at 9 bases. Germline V CDR1 and CDR2: GTSNPN, SVGIG (reference sequence). V lost 5 bases and J lost 0; bases outside the gene matches: 9. The CDR3 runs 16 residues. CDR3 loop: CAWAPGLALSTDTQYF. CDR3 in DNA: TGTGCCTGGGCACCCGGACTAGCGCTAAGCACAGATACGCAGTATTTT.

V gene TRBV4-3 combines with J gene TRBJ2-2; D possibly corresponds to TRBD1 (5 bases). The CDR3 loop spans 14 amino acids. V was trimmed by 4 bases and J by 7 bases, leaving 13 bases between them. Germline assignment: CDR1 LGHNA and CDR2 YSLEER. The CDR3 is CASSLQAAYGELFF. CDR3 bases: TGCGCCAGCAGCCTACAGGCCGCGTACGGGGAGCTGTTTTTT.

V and J are TRBV19 and TRBJ2-7, with 8 positions matching TRBD2. This CDR3 has 14 residues. Per the germline V gene, CDR1 is LNHDA and CDR2 is SQIVND (reference sequence). V lost 5 bases and J lost 3; bases outside the gene matches: 6. This CDR3 reads CASSPAGEFYEQYF. The CDR3 DNA is TGTGCCAGTAGTCCAGCGGGGGAGTTCTACGAGCAGTACTTC.

A few counts support this clonotype. The genes are TRBV7-9 and TRBJ2-7; D remains ambiguous. The CDR3 loop spans 12 amino acids. Per germline, CDR1 SEHNR and CDR2 FQNEAQ (reference sequence). V was cut by 1 base and J by 7 bases, with 8 bases left in between. The CDR3 here is CASSLDWREQYF. DNA for the CDR3: TGTGCCAGCAGCTTAGATTGGAGAGAGCAGTACTTC.

About this clonotype: At one of its ends the junction is not consistent with the germline gene, which may arise from a read error. The rearrangement joins TRBV6-5 to TRBJ1-2, with D unresolved. CDR1 is MNHEY and CDR2 is SVGAGI in the germline V gene. CDR3 length equals 13 residues. The CDR3 bases are TGTGCCAGCAGTTACTCGTCTAACTATGGCTGCACCTTC. Amino acid sequence: CASSYSSNYGCTF.

This clonotype was picked up a small number of times. The chain recombines TRBV20-1 with TRBJ2-3, with 7 bases identical to TRBD2. CDR1 and CDR2 from the germline V gene are DFQATT and SNEGSKA (reference sequence). This CDR3 is 16 amino acids long. The junction had 9 bases not matched to a gene; V was cut back by 1 base and J by 2 bases. The DNA of the CDR3 is TGCAGTGCTAGAGTTTCGTGGGGAGGGTTCACAGATACGCAGTATTTT. This translates into CSARVSWGGFTDTQYF.

This clonotype was counted a few times. This chain links TRBV7-3 with TRBJ2-3; D not certain. CDR3 length: 15 residues. Germline V CDR1 and CDR2: SGHTA, FQGTGA. V was clipped by 2 bases and J by 6 bases, with 15 bases between them. CDR3 DNA sequence: TGTGCCAGCAGCTTACTTACAACCCTCCGCGATACGCAGTATTTT. Amino acid sequence: CASSLLTTLRDTQYF.

The rearrangement joins TRBV2 to TRBJ2-5; tentative D call: TRBD1 (5 bases). This CDR3 is built from 14 residues. The ends were cut back, 1 base at V and 5 bases at J, with 11 bases in the middle. Germline lookup yields CDR1 SNHLY and CDR2 FYNNEI. The CDR3 DNA reads as TGTGCCAGCAGTGAAGTCAGGGTGGGGGAGACCCAGTACTTC. Translating gives CASSEVRVGETQYF.

This clonotype was seen a handful of times. The chain combines TRBV29-1 with TRBJ2-7; 8 positions match TRBD2. The length of the CDR3 is 13 residues. V lost 7 bases to trimming and J lost 6 bases; unmatched junction nucleotides: 11. CDR1 is SQVTM and CDR2 is ANQGSEA in the germline V gene. In DNA, the CDR3 is TGCAGCGCCCGGGGGGGGTCAGTACCCGAGCAGTACTTC. It encodes CSARGGSVPEQYF.

V and J are TRBV7-2 and TRBJ1-1, with D maybe TRBD1 (6 bases). In germline, CDR1 is SGHTA, CDR2 FQGNSA. This CDR3 is 13 amino acids long. V lost 8 bases to trimming and J lost 6 bases, with 16 bases between them. CDR3 DNA: TGTGCCAGCCGCCCTACAGGGTTCGCTGAAGCTTTCTTT. This encodes CASRPTGFAEAFF.

The V gene is TRBV6-1, the J gene TRBJ1-1; D possibly corresponds to TRBD1 (6 bases). This CDR3 is built from 16 residues. CDR1 is MNHNS and CDR2 is SASEGT in the germline V gene. Trimming pared 3 bases from V and 5 bases from J, leaving 19 bases between. CDR3 sequence (DNA): TGTGCCAGCAGTGAGAGGCGGGGGCCGCTACGAACTGAAGCTTTCTTT. It specifies CASSERRGPLRTEAFF.

This clonotype was recorded many times. The chain links TRBV12-3 or TRBV12-4 to TRBJ1-2; tentatively, D is TRBD1 (5 bases). Trimming removed 5 bases from V and 2 bases from J, with 6 bases in between. The CDR3 is 12 residues long. Written as DNA, the CDR3 is TGTGCCAGCAGTCCAGGGAACTATGGCTACACCTTC. Translation gives CASSPGNYGYTF.

This clonotype appeared a few times. The CDR3 reads CASSSYSGTTDTQYF. The CDR3 DNA sequence: TGTGCCAGTAGTTCTTATAGCGGGACCACAGATACGCAGTATTTT. J is TRBJ2-3 and V is TRBV19; 8 bases fit TRBD2. This CDR3 region has 15 residues. Germline lookup yields CDR1 LNHDA and CDR2 SQIVND (reference sequence). V trimming: 5 bases; J trimming: 2 bases; junction bases outside the gene matches: 6.

The sample holds many counts of this clonotype. The J gene is TRBJ2-5, the V gene TRBV11-2, with 15 positions matching TRBD2. Germline V CDR1 and CDR2: SGHAT, FQNNGV. J was trimmed by 5 bases and V by 5 bases; bases with no gene match: 12. The CDR3 is 18 residues long. The CDR3 DNA reads TGTGCCAGCAGCCCTCGCCTGGGACTAGCGGGAGGTGGCGAGACCCAGTACTTC. Its protein product is CASSPRLGLAGGGETQYF.

The gene calls are TRBV7-9 and TRBJ2-1, with TRBD2 matching over 7 bases. V shed 4 bases and J 8 bases; nucleotides not matched to a gene: 8. Germline V CDR1 and CDR2: SEHNR, FQNEAQ (reference sequence). This CDR3 has 14 amino acids. The chain's CDR3 is CASSSAGDWDEQFF. DNA for the CDR3: TGTGCCAGCAGCTCGGCGGGAGATTGGGATGAGCAGTTCTTC.

There are a few counts of this clonotype. The V call is TRBV12-3 or TRBV12-4, the J call TRBJ2-2, with D perhaps TRBD1 (5 bases). The ends were cut back, 5 bases at V and 1 base at J, with 11 bases in the middle. CDR3 length: 15 residues. The chain's CDR3 is CASSVIGENTGELFF. The DNA of the CDR3 is TGTGCCAGCAGTGTCATAGGGGAGAACACCGGGGAGCTGTTTTTT.

This clonotype was seen more than once but under ten times. The chain is built from TRBV12-3 or TRBV12-4 and TRBJ1-5; D is uncertain. The CDR3 spans 15 residues. The V end lost 3 bases, the J end lost 2 bases, and 11 bases lay between the germline ends. Written as DNA, the CDR3 is TGTGCCAGCAGTTTTGGCTCGGACGGCAATCAGCCCCAGCATTTT. Protein product: CASSFGSDGNQPQHF.

This clonotype has only a few counts. This sequence joins TRBV3-1 and TRBJ2-3, with D possibly being TRBD2 (5 bases). The V gene's germline CDR1 is LGHDT and CDR2 YNNKEL (reference sequence). Between the trimmed V and J ends, which lost 0 bases and 11 bases, there was a span of 12 bases. This CDR3 is built from 13 residues. CDR3 sequence reads: CASSQDLRVRQYF. In DNA, the CDR3 is TGTGCCAGCAGCCAAGATCTGCGGGTCCGGCAGTATTTT.

The rearrangement links TRBV15 to TRBJ2-3; no clear D gene. The germline V and J ends were trimmed by 0 bases and 3 bases, with 10 bases remaining between them. CDR3 length: 15 residues. Germline CDR1 reads LNHNV; CDR2 reads YYDKDF (reference sequence). The CDR3 loop is CATSRDRGLTDTQYF. For the CDR3, the DNA is TGTGCCACCAGCAGAGATCGAGGATTGACAGATACGCAGTATTTT.